Described below is a single TCR beta chain sequence and its context. Its antigen is currently unknown. The data derive from a study of OX40 agonist ivuxolimab in advanced cancers. General study points: On average, CD8+ T cells showed a greater number of expanded clones than CD4+.

This CDR3 region has 9 residues. Here immunoSEQ multiplex PCR was the method, and the copy in TCRdb shows in-frame clones only, minus some. Among fewer than 85,000 clones listed, roughly 90% were seen once. This TCR derives from an adult with an advanced solid tumor such as melanoma, head and neck, liver or kidney cancer. V is TRBV21-1 and J is TRBJ2-1; TRBD2 was called by the table and not checked on the DNA. TRBV21-1 is tagged as a pseudogene. Source: CD4+ or CD8+ T cells sorted from blood, taken in a trial of the OX40 agonist ivuxolimab. For the CDR3, the DNA is TGTGCCACCACTAATGAGCAGTTCTTC. This gives the protein CATTNEQFF.